Listed here are 3 T cell receptor beta chains from one sample, sequenced in a study of T cell repertoires in cytomegalovirus infection. Using its own MiXCR run on the reads, TCRdb lists one record per CDR3 protein. The data hold about 400,000 distinct CDR3 sequences, with around 18% observed a single time. The source material was PBMCs. The receptors shown here come from a human donor in good health (CMV status not recorded). Some clones in this sample may be carry-over from other donors' samples.

This clonotype has only a few counts. The rearrangement joins TRBV7-2 to TRBJ1-1; the D gene is possibly TRBD1 (5 bases). Deletions cut 5 bases from V and 8 bases from J, with 15 bases between. The CDR3 runs to 13 residues. The germline CDR1 and CDR2 sequences are SGHTA and FQGNSA. CDR3 loop: CASSPRWGPEAFF. Written as DNA, the CDR3 is TGTGCCAGCAGCCCCCGGTGGGGACCCGAAGCTTTCTTT.

The V and J genes are TRBV19 and TRBJ2-6; TRBD2 agrees at 13 bases. CDR1 is LNHDA and CDR2 is SQIVND in the germline V gene (reference sequence). Losses at the gene ends were 6 bases for V and 3 bases for J; bases not matched to a gene: 11. This CDR3 contains 19 residues. The CDR3 sequence is CASSEIGLAGVGGANVLTF. The DNA of the CDR3 is TGTGCCAGTAGCGAAATCGGACTAGCGGGAGTTGGTGGGGCCAACGTCCTGACTTTC.

This clonotype was recorded a few times. The V gene is TRBV5-1, the J gene TRBJ2-7; 8 bases map to TRBD1. Germline loops: CDR1 SGHRS, CDR2 YFSETQ. This CDR3 is 14 amino acids long. The V gene end was trimmed by 0 bases and the J gene end by 6 bases; junction bases not matched to a gene: 5. The CDR3 is CASSLGQGASEQYF. The CDR3 coding sequence is TGCGCCAGCAGCTTGGGTCAGGGGGCGTCCGAGCAGTACTTC.